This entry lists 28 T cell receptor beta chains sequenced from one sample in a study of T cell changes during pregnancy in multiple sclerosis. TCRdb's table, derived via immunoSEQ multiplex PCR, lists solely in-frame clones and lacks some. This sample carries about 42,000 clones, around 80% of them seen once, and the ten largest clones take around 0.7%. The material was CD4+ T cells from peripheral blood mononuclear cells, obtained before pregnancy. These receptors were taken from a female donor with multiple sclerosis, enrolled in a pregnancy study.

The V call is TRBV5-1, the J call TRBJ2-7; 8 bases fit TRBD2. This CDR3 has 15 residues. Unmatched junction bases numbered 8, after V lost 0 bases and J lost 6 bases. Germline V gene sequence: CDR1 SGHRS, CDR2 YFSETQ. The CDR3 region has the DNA TGCGCCAGCAGCTTGGTTCCCGGGAGGGCCCCCGAGCAGTACTTC. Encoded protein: CASSLVPGRAPEQYF.

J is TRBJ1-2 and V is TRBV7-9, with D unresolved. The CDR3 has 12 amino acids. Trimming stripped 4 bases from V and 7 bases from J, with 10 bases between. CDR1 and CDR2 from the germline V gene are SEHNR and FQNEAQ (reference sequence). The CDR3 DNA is TGTGCCAGCAGCTCCCCGGCGGGTGGCTACACCTTC. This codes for CASSSPAGGYTF.

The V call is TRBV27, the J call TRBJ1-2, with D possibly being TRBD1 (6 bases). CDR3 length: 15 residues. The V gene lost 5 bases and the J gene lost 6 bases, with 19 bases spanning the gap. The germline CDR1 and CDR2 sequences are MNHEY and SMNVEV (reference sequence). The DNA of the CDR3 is TGTGCCAGCAGTCCTCTTACAGGGAAAGCCAATGGCTACACCTTC. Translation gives CASSPLTGKANGYTF.

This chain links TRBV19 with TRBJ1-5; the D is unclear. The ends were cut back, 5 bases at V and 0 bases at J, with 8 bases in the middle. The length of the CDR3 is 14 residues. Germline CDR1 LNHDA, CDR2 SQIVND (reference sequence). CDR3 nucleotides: TGTGCCAGTAGTTCAGATTATAGCAATCAGCCCCAGCATTTT. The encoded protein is CASSSDYSNQPQHF.

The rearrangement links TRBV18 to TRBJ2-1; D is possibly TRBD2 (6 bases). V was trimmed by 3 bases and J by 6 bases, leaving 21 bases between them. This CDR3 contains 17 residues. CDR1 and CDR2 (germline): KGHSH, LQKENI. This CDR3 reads CASSPFQGSVGGNEQFF. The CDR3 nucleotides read TGTGCCAGCTCACCCTTTCAGGGTTCCGTGGGGGGCAATGAGCAGTTCTTC.

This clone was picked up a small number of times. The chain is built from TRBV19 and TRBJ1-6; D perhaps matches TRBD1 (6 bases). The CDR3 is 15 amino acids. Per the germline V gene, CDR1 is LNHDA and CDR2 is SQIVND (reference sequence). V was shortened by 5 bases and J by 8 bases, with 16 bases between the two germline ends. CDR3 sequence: CASSFPAKGDSPLHF. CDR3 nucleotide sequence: TGTGCCAGTAGTTTTCCGGCCAAGGGGGATTCACCCCTCCACTTT. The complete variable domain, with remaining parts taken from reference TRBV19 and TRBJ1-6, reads DGGITQSPKYLFRKEGQNVTLSCEQNLNHDAMYWYRQDPGQGLRLIYYSQIVNDFQKGDIAEGYSVSREKKESFPLTVTSAQKNPTAFYLCASSFPAKGDSPLHFGNGTRLTVT.

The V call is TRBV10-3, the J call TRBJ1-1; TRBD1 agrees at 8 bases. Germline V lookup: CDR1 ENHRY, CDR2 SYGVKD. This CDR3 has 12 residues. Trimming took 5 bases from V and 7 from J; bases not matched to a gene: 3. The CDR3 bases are TGTGCCATCAGTTACAGGGGGAATGAAGCTTTCTTT. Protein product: CAISYRGNEAFF.

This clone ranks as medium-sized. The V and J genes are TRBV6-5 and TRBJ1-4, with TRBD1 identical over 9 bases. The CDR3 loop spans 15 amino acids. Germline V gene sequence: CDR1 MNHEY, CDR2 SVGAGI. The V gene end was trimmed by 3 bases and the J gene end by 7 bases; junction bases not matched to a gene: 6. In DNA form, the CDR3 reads TGTGCCAGCAGTTATGGGACAGGGAGCGGTGAAAAACTGTTTTTT. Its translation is CASSYGTGSGEKLFF.

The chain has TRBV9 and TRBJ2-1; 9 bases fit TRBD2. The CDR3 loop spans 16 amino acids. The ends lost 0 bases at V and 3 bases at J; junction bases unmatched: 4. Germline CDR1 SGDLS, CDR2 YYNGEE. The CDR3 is CASSVEGLAFYNEQFF. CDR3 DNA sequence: TGTGCCAGCAGCGTAGAGGGACTAGCATTCTACAATGAGCAGTTCTTC. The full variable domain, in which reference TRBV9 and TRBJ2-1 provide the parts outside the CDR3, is DSGVTQTPKHLITATGQRVTLRCSPRSGDLSVYWYQQSLDQGLQFLIQYYNGEERAKGNILERFSAQQFPDLHSELNLSSLELGDSALYFCASSVEGLAFYNEQFFGPGTRLTVL.

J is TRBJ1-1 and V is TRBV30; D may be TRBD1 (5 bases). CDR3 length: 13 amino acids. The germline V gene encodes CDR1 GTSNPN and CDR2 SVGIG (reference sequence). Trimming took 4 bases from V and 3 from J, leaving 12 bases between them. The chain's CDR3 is CAWTPWGDTEAFF. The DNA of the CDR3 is TGTGCCTGGACCCCGTGGGGGGACACTGAAGCTTTCTTT. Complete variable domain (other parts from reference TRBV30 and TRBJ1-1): SQTIHQWPATLVQPVGSPLSLECTVEGTSNPNLYWYRQAAGRGLQLLFYSVGIGQISSEVPQNLSASRPQDRQFILSSKKLLLSDSGFYLCAWTPWGDTEAFFGQGTRLTVV.

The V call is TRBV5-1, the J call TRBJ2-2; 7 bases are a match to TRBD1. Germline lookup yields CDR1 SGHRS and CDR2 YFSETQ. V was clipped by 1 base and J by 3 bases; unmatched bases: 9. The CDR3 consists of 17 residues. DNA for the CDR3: TGCGCCAGCAGCTTGCTCCACGACAGGGAATACACCGGGGAGCTGTTTTTT. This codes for CASSLLHDREYTGELFF.

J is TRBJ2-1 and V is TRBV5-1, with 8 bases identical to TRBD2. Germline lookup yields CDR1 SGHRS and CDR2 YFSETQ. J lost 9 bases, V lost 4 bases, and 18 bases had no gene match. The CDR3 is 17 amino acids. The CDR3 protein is CASSLLQHGGGSSEQFF. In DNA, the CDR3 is TGCGCCAGCAGCCTCTTGCAACACGGCGGGGGGAGCAGTGAGCAGTTCTTC.

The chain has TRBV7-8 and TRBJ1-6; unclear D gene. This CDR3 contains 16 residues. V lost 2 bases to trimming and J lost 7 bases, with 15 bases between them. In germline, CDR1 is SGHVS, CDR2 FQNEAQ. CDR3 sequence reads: CASSLTPEPRNSPLHF. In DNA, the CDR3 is TGTGCCAGCAGCTTAACGCCTGAGCCCCGGAATTCACCCCTCCACTTT.

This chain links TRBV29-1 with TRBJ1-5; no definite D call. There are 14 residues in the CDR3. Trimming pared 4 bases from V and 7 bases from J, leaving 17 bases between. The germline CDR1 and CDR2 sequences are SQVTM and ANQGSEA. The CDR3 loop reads CSVVVEAPGQPQHF. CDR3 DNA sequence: TGCAGCGTTGTGGTGGAGGCCCCGGGACAGCCCCAGCATTTT.

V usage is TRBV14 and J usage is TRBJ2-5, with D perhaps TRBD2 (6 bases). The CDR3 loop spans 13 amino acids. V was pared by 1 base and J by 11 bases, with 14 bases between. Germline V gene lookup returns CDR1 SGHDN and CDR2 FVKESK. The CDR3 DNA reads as TGTGCCAGCAGCCAAGTACCCCGGGAGATACAGTACTTC. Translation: CASSQVPREIQYF.

CDR3 protein: CASSRSSGGYQETQYF. The CDR3 region has the DNA TGTGCCAGCAGCCGAAGTTCAGGGGGCTATCAGGAGACCCAGTACTTC. J is TRBJ2-5 and V is TRBV4-2; 8 positions match TRBD1. The V gene end was trimmed by 4 bases and the J gene end by 5 bases; junction bases not matched to a gene: 12. The V gene's germline CDR1 is LGHNA and CDR2 YNFKEQ. The CDR3 has 16 residues.

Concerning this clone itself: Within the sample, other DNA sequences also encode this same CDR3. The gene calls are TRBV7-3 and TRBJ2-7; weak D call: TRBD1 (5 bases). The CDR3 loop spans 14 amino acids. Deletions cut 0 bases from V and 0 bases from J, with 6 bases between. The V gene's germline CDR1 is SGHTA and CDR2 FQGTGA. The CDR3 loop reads CASSLTDSSYEQYF. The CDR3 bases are TGTGCCAGCAGCTTAACAGACAGCTCCTACGAGCAGTACTTC.

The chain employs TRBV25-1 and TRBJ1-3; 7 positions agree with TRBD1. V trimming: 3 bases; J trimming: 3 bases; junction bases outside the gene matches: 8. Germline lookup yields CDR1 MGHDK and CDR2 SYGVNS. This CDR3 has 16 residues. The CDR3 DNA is TGTGCCAGCAGTGATCTAGGGGGCGCGTATGGAAACACCATATATTTT. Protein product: CASSDLGGAYGNTIYF. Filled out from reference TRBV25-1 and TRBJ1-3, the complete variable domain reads EADIYQTPRYLVIGTGKKITLECSQTMGHDKMYWYQQDPGMELHLIHYSYGVNSTEKGDLSSESTVSRIRTEHFPLTLESARPSHTSQYLCASSDLGGAYGNTIYFGEGSWLTVV.

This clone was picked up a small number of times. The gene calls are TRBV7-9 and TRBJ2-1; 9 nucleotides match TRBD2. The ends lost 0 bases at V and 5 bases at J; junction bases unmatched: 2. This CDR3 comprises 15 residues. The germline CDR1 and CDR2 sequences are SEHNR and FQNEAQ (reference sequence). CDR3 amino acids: CASSLASGSHNEQFF. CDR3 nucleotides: TGTGCCAGCAGCTTAGCTAGCGGGAGCCACAATGAGCAGTTCTTC.

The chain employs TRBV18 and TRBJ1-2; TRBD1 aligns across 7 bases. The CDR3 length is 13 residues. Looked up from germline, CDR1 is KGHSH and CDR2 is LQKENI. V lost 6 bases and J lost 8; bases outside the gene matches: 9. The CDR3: CASSSTGDGGYTF. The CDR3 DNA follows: TGTGCCAGCTCGTCAACAGGGGACGGGGGCTACACCTTC.

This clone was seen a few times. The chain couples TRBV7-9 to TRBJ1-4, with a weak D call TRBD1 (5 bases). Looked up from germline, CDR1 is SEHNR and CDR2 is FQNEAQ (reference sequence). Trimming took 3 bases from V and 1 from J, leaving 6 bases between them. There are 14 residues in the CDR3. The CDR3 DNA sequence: TGTGCCAGCAGCTTGGGGGGAACTAATGAAAAACTGTTTTTT. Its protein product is CASSLGGTNEKLFF.

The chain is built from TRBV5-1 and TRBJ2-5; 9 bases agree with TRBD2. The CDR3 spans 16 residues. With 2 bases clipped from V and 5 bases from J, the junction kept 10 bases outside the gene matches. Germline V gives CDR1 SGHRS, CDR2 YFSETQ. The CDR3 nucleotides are TGCGCCAGCAGCTTTAGCGGGAGTTCCTCTATCGAGACCCAGTACTTC. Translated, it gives CASSFSGSSSIETQYF.

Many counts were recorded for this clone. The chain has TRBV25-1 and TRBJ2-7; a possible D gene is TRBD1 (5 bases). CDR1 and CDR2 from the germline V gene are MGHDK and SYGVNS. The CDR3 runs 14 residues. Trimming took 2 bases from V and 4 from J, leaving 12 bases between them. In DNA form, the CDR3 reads TGTGCCAGCAGTGAAGCCAGGGCCGGTTACGAGCAGTACTTC. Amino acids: CASSEARAGYEQYF.

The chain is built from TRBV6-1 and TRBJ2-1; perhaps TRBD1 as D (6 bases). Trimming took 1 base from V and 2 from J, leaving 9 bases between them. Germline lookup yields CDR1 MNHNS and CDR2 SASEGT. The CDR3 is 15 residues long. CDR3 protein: CASSEVQGPYNEQFF. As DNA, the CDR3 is TGTGCCAGCAGTGAAGTACAGGGCCCCTACAATGAGCAGTTCTTC.

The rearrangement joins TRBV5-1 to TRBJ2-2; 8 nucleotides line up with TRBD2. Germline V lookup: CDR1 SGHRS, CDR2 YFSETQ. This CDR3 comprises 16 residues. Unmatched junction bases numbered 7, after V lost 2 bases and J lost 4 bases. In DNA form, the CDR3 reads TGCGCCAGCAGCTTTAGTATTGCGGGGGGCACCGGGGAGCTGTTTTTT. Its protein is CASSFSIAGGTGELFF. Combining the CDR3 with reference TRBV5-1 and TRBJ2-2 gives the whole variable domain KAGVTQTPRYLIKTRGQQVTLSCSPISGHRSVSWYQQTPGQGLQFLFEYFSETQRNKGNFPGRFSGRQFSNSRSEMNVSTLELGDSALYLCASSFSIAGGTGELFFGEGSRLTVL.

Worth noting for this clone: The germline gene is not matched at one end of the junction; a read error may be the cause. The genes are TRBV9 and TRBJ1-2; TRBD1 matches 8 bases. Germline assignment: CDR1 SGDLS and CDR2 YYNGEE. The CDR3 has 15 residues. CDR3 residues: CASSGEAGTGPIDPF. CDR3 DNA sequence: TGTGCCAGCAGCGGCGAGGCCGGGACAGGCCCCATCGATCCCTTC.

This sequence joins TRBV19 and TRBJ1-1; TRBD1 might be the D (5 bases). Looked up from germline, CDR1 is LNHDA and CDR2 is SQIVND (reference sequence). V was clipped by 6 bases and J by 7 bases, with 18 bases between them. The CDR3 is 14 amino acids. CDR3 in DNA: TGTGCCAGTAGCCAAAAGTGGGGCCCGGGTGAAGCTTTCTTT. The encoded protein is CASSQKWGPGEAFF.

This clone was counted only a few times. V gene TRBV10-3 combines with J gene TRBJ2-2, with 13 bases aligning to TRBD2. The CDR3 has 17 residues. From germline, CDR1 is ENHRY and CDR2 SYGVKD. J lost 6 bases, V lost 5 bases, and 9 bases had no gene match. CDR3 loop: CAISSGLAGVGAGELFF. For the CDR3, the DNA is TGTGCCATCAGTTCTGGACTAGCGGGAGTTGGGGCCGGGGAGCTGTTTTTT.